This T cell receptor beta chain was recorded in a study of T cells expressing NK-cell markers. The CDR3 loop spans 13 amino acids. Germline V gene lookup returns CDR1 GTSNPN and CDR2 SVGIG (reference sequence). No DNA is given; TCRdb re-called the 5' RACE reads and lists each CDR3 protein once. This table holds 150,000 to 180,000 distinct CDR3 sequences. This receptor was obtained from a woman aged 45-65 years in good health. The rearrangement joins TRBV30 to TRBJ1-2; without DNA, the TCRdb call of TRBD1 cannot be checked. The source material was blood T cells: a sorted CD56 or NKG2C T cell subset, CD4+ or CD8+ T cells, or bulk PBMC T cells (not recorded which). This CDR3 is CAWKGRTNYGYTF.